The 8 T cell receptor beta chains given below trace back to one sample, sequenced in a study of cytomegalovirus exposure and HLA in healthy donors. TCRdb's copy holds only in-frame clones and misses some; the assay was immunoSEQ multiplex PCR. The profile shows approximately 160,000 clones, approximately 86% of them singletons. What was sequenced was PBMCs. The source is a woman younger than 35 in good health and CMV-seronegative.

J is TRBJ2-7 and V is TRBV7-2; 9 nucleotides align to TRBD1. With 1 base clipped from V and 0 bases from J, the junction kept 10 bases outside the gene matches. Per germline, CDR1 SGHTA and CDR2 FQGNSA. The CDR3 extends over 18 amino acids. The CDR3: CASSLGRGQGINSYEQYF. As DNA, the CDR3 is TGTGCCAGCAGCTTAGGTCGGGGACAGGGAATAAACTCCTACGAGCAGTACTTC.

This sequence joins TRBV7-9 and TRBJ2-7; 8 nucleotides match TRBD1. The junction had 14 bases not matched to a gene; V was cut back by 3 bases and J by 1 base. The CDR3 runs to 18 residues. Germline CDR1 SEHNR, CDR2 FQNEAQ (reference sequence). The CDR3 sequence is CASSFWLPGQVHSYEQYF. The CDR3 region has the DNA TGTGCCAGCAGCTTTTGGCTACCGGGACAGGTCCATTCCTACGAGCAGTACTTC.

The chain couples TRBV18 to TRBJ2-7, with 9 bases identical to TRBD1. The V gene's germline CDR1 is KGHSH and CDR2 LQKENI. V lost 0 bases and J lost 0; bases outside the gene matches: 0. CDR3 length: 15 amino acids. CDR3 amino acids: CASSPPGQGSYEQYF. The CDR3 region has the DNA TGTGCCAGCTCACCACCGGGACAGGGCTCCTACGAGCAGTACTTC.

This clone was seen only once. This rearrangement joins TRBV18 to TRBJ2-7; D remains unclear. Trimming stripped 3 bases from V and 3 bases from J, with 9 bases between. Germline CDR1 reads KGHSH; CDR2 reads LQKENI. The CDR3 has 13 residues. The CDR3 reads CASSPKFGYEQYF. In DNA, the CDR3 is TGTGCCAGCTCACCTAAATTCGGCTACGAGCAGTACTTC.

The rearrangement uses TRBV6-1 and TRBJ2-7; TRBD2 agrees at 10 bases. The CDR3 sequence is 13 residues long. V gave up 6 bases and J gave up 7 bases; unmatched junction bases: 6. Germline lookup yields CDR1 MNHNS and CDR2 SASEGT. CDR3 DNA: TGTGCCAGCAGGCTAGCGGGGGTAGAGGAGCAGTACTTC. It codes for CASRLAGVEEQYF.

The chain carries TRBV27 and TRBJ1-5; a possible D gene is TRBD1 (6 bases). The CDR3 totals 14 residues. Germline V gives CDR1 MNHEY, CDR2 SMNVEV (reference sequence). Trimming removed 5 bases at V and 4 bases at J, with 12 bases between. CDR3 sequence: CASSPYRANQPQHF. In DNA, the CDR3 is TGTGCCAGCAGTCCCTACAGGGCTAATCAGCCCCAGCATTTT.

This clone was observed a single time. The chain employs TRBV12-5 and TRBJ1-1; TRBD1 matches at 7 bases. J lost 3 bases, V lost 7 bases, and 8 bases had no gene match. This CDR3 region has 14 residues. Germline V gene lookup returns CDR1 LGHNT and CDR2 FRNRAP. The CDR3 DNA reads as TGTGCTAGTGTTAACAGGGGTATGGACACTGAAGCTTTCTTT. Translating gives CASVNRGMDTEAFF.

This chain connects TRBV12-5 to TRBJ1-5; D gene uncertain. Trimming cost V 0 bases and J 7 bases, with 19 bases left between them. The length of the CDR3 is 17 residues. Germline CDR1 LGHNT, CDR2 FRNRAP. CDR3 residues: CASGLVIGRREDQPQHF. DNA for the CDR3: TGTGCTAGTGGTTTGGTAATAGGGCGGAGGGAGGACCAGCCCCAGCATTTT.